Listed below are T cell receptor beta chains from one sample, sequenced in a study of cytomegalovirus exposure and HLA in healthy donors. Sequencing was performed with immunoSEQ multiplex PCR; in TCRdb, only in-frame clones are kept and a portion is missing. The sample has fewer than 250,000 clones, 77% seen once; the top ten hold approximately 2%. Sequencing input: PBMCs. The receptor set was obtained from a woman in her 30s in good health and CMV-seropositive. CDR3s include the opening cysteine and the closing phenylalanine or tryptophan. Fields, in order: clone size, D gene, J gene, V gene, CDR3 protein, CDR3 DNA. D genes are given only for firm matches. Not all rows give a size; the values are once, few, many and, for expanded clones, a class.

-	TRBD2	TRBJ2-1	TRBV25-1	CASSEFGSGRKNEQFF	TGTGCCAGCAGTGAATTTGGTAGCGGGAGAAAAAATGAGCAGTTCTTC
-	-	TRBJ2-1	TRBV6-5	CASSRGPYNEQFF	TGTGCCAGCAGCAGGGGTCCCTACAATGAGCAGTTCTTC
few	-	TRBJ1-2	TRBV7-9	CASSPSRVSNYGYTF	TGTGCCAGCAGCCCCAGTCGGGTGTCTAACTATGGCTACACCTTC
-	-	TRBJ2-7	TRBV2	CASSGLGWSASEQYF	TGTGCCAGCAGTGGACTAGGGTGGTCCGCAAGCGAGCAGTACTTC
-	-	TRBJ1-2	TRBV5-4	CASSWALGDYGYTF	TGTGCCAGCAGCTGGGCCCTGGGTGACTATGGCTACACCTTC
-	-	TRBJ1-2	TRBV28	CASSLRSGRVGYGYTF	TGTGCCAGCAGTTTACGATCTGGCAGGGTTGGCTATGGCTACACCTTC
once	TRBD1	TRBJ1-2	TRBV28	CASRRTGGGNYGYTF	TGTGCCAGCAGAAGAACAGGGGGCGGTAACTATGGCTACACCTTC
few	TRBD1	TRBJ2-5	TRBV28	CASSLQGASETQYF	TGTGCCAGCAGCCTGCAGGGGGCATCGGAGACCCAGTACTTC
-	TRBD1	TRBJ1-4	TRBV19	CASSMGGQGGEKLFF	TGTGCCAGTAGTATGGGCGGACAGGGAGGTGAAAAACTGTTTTTT
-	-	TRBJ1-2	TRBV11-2	CASSGGGTYGYTF	TGTGCCAGCAGTGGCGGGGGGACCTATGGCTACACCTTC
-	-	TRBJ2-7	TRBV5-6	CASSLVSGTYEQYF	TGTGCCAGCAGCTTGGTTTCGGGAACCTACGAGCAGTACTTC
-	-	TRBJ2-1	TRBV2	CASSATSSVARSSYNEQFF	TGTGCCAGCAGTGCGACTAGTTCGGTCGCCAGAAGCTCCTACAATGAGCAGTTCTTC
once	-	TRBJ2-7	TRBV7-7	CASSPSGLNSYF	TGTGCCAGCAGCCCCTCCGGACTGAACTCTTACTTC
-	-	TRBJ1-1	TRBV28	CASGRAGTNTEAFF	TGTGCCAGCGGGCGGGCCGGTACGAACACTGAAGCTTTCTTT
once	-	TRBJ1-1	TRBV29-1	CSANGQSNTEAFF	TGCAGCGCAAACGGACAGTCGAACACTGAAGCTTTCTTT
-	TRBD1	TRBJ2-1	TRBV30	CAWSVGQGANGQFF	TGTGCCTGGAGTGTGGGACAGGGGGCCAATGGGCAGTTCTTC
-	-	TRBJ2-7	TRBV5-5	CASSPRGSVGEQYF	TGTGCCAGCAGCCCCAGGGGATCGGTGGGCGAGCAGTACTTC
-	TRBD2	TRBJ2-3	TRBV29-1	CSVEDWGTSGKIEDTQYF	TGCAGCGTTGAAGATTGGGGGACTAGCGGGAAGATCGAGGATACGCAGTATTTT
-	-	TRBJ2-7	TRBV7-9	CASSLAGLSHEQYF	TGTGCCAGCAGCTTAGCGGGACTCTCCCACGAGCAGTACTTC
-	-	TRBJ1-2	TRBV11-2	CASSLDVAYGGYGYTF	TGTGCCAGCAGCTTAGATGTTGCATACGGGGGCTATGGCTACACCTTC
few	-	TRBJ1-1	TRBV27	CASSLFPPYRVNTEAFF	TGTGCCAGCAGTTTATTTCCCCCATACAGAGTGAACACTGAAGCTTTCTTT
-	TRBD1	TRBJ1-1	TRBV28	CASSPPLARGPEAFF	TGTGCCAGCAGTCCCCCCCTCGCGAGGGGGCCTGAAGCTTTCTTT
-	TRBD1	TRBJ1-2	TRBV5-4	CASSFPWTGHYGYTF	TGTGCCAGCAGCTTTCCTTGGACAGGGCACTATGGCTACACCTTC
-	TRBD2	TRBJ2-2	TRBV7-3	CASSSITGGRTGELFF	TGTGCCAGCAGCTCTATTACAGGCGGGAGGACCGGGGAGCTGTTTTTT
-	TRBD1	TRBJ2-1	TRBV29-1	CSGDRAYNEQFF	TGCAGCGGGGACAGGGCCTACAATGAGCAGTTCTTC
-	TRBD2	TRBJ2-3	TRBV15	CATSRGTSGTTDTQYF	TGTGCCACCAGCAGGGGGACTAGCGGAACCACAGATACGCAGTATTTT
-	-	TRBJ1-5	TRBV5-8	CASSVTTEDQPQHF	TGTGCCAGCAGCGTGACGACAGAAGATCAGCCCCAGCATTTT
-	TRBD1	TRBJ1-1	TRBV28	CASSPPGQGIGTEAFF	TGTGCCAGCAGCCCCCCGGGACAGGGGATCGGTACTGAAGCTTTCTTT
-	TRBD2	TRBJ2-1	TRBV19	CASSRRGKAGEEEFF	TGTGCCAGTAGTAGGAGGGGAAAAGCGGGAGAAGAAGAGTTCTTC
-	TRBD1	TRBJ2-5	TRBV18	CASSQRTGNVETQYF	TGTGCCAGCTCCCAGAGGACAGGGAATGTAGAGACCCAGTACTTC
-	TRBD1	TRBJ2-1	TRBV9	CASSATGAYNEQFF	TGTGCCAGCAGCGCGACAGGGGCCTACAATGAGCAGTTCTTC
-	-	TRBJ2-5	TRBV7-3	CASSQRREETQYF	TGTGCCAGCAGCCAGAGACGGGAAGAGACCCAGTACTTC
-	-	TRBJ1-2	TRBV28	CASSPPGQGTSGYTF	TGTGCCAGCAGTCCCCCGGGGCAGGGGACCTCTGGCTACACCTTC